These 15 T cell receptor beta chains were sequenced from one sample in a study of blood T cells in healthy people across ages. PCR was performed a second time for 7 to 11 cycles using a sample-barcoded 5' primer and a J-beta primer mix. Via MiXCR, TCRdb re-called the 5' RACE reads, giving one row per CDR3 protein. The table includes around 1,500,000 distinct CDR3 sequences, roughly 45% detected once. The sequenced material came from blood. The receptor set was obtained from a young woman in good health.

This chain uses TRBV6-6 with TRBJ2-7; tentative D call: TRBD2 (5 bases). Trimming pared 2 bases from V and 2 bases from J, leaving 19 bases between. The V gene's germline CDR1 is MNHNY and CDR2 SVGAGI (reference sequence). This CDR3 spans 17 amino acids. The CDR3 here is CASSYEPASLKPYEQYF. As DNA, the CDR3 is TGTGCCAGCAGTTACGAACCGGCTAGCTTGAAGCCCTACGAGCAGTACTTC.

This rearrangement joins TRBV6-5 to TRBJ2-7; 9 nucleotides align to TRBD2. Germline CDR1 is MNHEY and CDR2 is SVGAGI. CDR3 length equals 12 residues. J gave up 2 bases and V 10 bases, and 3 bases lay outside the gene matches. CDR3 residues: CATWTSAYEQYF. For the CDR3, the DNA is TGTGCCACATGGACTAGCGCCTACGAGCAGTACTTC.

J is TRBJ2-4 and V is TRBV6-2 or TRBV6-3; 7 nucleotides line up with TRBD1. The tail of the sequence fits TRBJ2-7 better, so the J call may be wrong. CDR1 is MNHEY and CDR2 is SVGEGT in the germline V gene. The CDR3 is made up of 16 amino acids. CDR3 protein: CASSYQGTADFYEQYF. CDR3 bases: TGTGCCAGCAGTTACCAAGGGACAGCAGACTTCTACGAGCAGTACTTC.

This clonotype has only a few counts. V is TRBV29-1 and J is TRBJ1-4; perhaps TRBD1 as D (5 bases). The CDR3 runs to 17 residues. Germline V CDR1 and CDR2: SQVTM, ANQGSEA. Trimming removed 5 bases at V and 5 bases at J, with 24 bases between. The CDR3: CSVSALLRGGENEKLFF. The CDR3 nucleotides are TGCAGCGTTTCCGCCCTATTACGGGGCGGTGAGAATGAAAAACTGTTTTTT.

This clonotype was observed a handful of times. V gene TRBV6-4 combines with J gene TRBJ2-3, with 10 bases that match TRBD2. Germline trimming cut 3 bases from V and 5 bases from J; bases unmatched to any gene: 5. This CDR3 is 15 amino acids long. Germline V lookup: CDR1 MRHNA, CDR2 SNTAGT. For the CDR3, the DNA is TGTGCCAGCAGTGAGATAGCGGGAGGTGTAGATACGCAGTATTTT. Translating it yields CASSEIAGGVDTQYF.

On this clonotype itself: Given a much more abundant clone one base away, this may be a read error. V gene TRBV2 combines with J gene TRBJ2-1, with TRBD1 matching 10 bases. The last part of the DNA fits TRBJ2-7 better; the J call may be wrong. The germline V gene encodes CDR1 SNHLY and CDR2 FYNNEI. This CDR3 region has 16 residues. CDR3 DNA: TGTGCCAGCAGTTCTACCAGGACAGGGGGGGTCAATGAGCAGTACTTC. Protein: CASSSTRTGGVNEQYF.

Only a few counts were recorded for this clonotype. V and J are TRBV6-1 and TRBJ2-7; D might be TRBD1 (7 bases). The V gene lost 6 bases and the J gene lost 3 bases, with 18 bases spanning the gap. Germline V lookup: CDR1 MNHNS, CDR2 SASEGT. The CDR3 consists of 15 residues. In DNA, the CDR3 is TGTGCCAGCAGCAAGACAGGGTTGGGGGGCTACGAGCAGTACTTC. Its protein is CASSKTGLGGYEQYF.

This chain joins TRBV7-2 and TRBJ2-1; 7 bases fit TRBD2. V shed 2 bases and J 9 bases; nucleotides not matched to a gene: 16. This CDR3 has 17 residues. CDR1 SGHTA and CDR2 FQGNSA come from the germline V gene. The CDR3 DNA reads TGTGCCAGCAGCTTAAGCGGTTGGCGGGAGTTGTTGAGTGAGCAGTTCTTC. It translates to CASSLSGWRELLSEQFF.

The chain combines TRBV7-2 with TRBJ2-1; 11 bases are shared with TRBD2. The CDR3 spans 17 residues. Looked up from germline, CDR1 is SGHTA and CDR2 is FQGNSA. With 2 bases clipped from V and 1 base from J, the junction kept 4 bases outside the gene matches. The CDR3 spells CASSLLAGGVSYNEQFF. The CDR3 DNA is TGTGCCAGCAGCTTATTAGCGGGGGGGGTTTCCTACAATGAGCAGTTCTTC. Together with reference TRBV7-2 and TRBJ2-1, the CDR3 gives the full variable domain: GAGVSQSPSNKVTEKGKDVELRCDPISGHTALYWYRQSLGQGLEFLIYFQGNSAPDKSGLPSDRFSAERTGGSVSTLTIQRTQQEDSAVYLCASSLLAGGVSYNEQFFGPGTRLTVL.

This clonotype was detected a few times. The chain's CDR3 is CASSQMGAGDKRNYGYTF. For the CDR3, the DNA is TGCGCCAGCAGCCAAATGGGTGCCGGAGACAAGCGGAACTATGGCTACACCTTC. J is TRBJ1-2 and V is TRBV4-1; D gene ambiguous. Germline V gene lookup returns CDR1 MGHRA and CDR2 YSYEKL. The CDR3 contains 18 residues. Between the trimmed V and J ends, which lost 2 bases and 2 bases, there was a span of 21 bases.

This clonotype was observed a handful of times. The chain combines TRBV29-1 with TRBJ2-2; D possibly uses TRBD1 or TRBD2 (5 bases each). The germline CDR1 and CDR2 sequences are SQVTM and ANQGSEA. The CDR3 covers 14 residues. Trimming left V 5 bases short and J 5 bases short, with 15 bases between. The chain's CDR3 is CSVRVGTATGELFF. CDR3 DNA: TGCAGCGTTAGGGTGGGGACGGCAACCGGGGAGCTGTTTTTT.

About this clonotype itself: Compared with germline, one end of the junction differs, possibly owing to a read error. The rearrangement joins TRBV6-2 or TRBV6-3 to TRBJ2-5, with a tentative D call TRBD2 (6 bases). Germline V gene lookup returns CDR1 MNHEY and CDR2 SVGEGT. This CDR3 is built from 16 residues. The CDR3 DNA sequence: TGTGTCAGCACGAGCGGGCAGTCGGCTTTAGAGGAGACCCAGTACTTC. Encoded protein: CVSTSGQSALEETQYF.

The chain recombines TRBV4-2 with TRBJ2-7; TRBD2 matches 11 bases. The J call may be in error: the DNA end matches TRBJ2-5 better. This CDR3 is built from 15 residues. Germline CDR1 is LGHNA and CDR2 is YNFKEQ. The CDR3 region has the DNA TGTGCCAGCAGCCAGGATAGCGGGGGGGCAGTGACCCAGTACTTC. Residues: CASSQDSGGAVTQYF.

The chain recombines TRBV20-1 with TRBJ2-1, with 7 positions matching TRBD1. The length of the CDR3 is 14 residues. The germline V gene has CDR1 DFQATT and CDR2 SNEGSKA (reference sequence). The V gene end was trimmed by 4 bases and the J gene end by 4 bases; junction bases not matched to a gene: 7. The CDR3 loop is CSAKGADLYNEQFF. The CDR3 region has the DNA TGCAGTGCTAAGGGGGCGGACCTTTACAATGAGCAGTTCTTC.

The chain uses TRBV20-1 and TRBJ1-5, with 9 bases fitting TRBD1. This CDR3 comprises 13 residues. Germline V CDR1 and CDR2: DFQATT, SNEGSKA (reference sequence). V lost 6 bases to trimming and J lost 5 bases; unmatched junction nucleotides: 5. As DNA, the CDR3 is TGCAGTGCGCCGACAGGGGGGCATCAGCCCCAGCATTTT. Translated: CSAPTGGHQPQHF.